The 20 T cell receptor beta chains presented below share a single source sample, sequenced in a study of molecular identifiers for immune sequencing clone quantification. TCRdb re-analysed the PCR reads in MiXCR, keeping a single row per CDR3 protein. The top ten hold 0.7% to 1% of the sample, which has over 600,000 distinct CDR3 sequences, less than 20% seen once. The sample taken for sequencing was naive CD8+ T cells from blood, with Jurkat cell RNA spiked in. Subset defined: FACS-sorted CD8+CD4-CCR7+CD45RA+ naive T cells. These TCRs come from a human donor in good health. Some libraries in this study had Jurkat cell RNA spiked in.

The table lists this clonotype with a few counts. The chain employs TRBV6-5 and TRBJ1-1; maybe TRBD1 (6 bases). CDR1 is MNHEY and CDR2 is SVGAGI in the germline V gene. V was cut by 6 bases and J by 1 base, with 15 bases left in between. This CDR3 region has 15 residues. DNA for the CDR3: TGTGCCAGCAGCCAAAACAGGGATAGGAACACTGAAGCTTTCTTT. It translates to CASSQNRDRNTEAFF.

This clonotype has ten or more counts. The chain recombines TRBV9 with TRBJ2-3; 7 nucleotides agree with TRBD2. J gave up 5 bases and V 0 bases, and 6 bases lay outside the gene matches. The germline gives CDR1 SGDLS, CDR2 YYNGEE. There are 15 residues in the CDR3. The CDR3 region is CASSVGEGGVDTQYF. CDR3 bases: TGTGCCAGCAGCGTAGGAGAGGGAGGGGTAGATACGCAGTATTTT.

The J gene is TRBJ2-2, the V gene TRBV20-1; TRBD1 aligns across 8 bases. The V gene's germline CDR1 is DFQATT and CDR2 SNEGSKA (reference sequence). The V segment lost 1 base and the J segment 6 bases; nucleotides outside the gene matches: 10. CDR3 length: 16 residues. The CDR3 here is CSARASHRGDAGELFF. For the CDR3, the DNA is TGCAGTGCTAGAGCCTCCCACAGGGGGGACGCCGGGGAGCTGTTTTTT.

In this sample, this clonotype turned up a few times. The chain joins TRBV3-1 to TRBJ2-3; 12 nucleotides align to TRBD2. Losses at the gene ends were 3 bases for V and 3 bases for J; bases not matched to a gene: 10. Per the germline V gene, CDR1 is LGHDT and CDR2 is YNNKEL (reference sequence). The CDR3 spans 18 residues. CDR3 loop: CASSQASGRGWGTDTQYF. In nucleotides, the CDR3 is TGTGCCAGCAGCCAGGCTAGCGGGAGGGGATGGGGTACAGATACGCAGTATTTT.

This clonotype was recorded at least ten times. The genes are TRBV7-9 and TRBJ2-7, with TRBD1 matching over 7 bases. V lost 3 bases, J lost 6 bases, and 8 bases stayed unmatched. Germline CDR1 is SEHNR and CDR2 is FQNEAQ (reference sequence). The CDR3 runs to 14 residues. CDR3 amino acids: CASSFVGGISEQYF. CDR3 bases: TGTGCCAGCAGCTTTGTAGGGGGCATCTCCGAGCAGTACTTC.

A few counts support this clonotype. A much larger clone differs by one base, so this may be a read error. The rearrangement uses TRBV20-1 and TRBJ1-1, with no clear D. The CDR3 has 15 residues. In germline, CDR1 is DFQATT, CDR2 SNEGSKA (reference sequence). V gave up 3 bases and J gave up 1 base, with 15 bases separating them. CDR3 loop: CSARDQNSGNTEAFF. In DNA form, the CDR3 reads TGCAGTGCTAGGGACCAGAATTCGGGGAACACTGAAGCTTTCTTT.

The CDR3 DNA is TGTGCCATCAGTGACCCGAGGGACTCCGGGGCTGAAGCTTTCTTT. It encodes CAISDPRDSGAEAFF. The chain employs TRBV10-3 and TRBJ1-1, with D perhaps TRBD1 (5 bases). Trimming removed 3 bases from V and 6 bases from J, with 17 bases in between. This CDR3 region has 15 residues. Looked up from germline, CDR1 is ENHRY and CDR2 is SYGVKD.

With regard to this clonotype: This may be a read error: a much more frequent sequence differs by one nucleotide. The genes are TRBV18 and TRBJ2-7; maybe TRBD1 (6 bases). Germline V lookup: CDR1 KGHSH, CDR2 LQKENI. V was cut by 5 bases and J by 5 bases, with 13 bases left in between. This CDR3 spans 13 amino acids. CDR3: CASSAYRAHEQYF. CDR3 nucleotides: TGTGCCAGCTCAGCCTACAGGGCCCACGAGCAGTACTTC. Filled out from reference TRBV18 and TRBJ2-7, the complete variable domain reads NAGVMQNPRHLVRRRGQEARLRCSPMKGHSHVYWYRQLPEEGLKFMVYLQKENIIDESGMPKERFSAEFPKEGPSILRIQQVVRGDSAAYFCASSAYRAHEQYFGPGTRLTVT.

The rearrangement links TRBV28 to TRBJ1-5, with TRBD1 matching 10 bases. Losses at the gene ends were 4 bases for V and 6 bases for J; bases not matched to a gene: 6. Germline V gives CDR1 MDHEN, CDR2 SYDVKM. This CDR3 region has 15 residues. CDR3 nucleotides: TGTGCCAGCAGTTCACGACAGGGGGCAGCTCAGCCCCAGCATTTT. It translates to CASSSRQGAAQPQHF. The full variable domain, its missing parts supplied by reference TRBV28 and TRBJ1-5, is DVKVTQSSRYLVKRTGEKVFLECVQDMDHENMFWYRQDPGLGLRLIYFSYDVKMKEKGDIPEGYSVSREKKERFSLILESASTNQTSMYLCASSSRQGAAQPQHFGDGTRLSIL.

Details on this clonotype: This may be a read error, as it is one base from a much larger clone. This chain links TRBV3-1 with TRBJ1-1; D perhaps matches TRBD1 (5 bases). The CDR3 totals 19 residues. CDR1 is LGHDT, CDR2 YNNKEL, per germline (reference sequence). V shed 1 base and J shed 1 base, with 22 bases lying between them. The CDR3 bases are TGTGCCAGCAGCCAAGGTCTCTTTACAGGATTGTTACAGAACACTGAAGCTTTCTTT. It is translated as CASSQGLFTGLLQNTEAFF.

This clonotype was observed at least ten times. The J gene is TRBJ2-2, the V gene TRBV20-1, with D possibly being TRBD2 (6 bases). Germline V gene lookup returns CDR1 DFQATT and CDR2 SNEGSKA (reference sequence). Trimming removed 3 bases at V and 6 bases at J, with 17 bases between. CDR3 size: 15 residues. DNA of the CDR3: TGCAGTGCTAGTACCCAGACTAGTCCGCCCGGGGAGCTGTTTTTT. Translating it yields CSASTQTSPPGELFF.

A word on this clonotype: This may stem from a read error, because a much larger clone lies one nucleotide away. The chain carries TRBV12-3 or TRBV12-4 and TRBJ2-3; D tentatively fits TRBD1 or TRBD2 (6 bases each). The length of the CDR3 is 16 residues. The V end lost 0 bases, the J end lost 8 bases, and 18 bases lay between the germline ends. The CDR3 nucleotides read TGTGCCAGCAGTTTAGCGCCGGGGGCGAGGGGAGGTACGCAGTATTTT. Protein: CASSLAPGARGGTQYF.

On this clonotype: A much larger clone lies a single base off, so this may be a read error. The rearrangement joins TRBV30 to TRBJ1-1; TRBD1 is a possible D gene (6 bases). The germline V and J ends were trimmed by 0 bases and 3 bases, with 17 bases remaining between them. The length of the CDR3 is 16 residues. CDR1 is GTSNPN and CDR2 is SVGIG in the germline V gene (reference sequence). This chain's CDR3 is CAWSVPGRGSDTEAFF. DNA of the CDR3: TGTGCCTGGAGTGTCCCGGGCAGGGGCTCGGACACTGAAGCTTTCTTT. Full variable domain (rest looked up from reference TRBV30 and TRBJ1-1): SQTIHQWPATLVQPVGSPLSLECTVEGTSNPNLYWYRQAAGRGLQLLFYSVGIGQISSEVPQNLSASRPQDRQFILSSKKLLLSDSGFYLCAWSVPGRGSDTEAFFGQGTRLTVV.

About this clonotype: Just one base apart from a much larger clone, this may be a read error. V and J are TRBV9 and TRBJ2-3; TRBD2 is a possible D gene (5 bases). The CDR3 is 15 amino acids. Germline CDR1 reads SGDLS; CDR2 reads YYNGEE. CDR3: CASSVGGRGPDAQYF. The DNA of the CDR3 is TGTGCCAGCAGCGTAGGAGGGAGAGGGCCAGATGCGCAGTATTTT.

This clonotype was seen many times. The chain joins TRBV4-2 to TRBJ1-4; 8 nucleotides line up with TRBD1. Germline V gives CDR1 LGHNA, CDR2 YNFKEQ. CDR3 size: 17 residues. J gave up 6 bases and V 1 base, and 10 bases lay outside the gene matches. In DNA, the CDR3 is TGTGCCAGCAGCCAAGTTTTAGGGATACAGGGGGATGAAAAACTGTTTTTT. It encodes CASSQVLGIQGDEKLFF.

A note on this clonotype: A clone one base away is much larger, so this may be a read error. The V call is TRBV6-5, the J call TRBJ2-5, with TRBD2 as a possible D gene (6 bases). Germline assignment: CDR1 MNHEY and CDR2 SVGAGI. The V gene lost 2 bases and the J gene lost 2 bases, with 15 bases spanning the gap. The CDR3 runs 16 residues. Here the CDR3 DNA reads TGTGCCAGCAGTTACCAACGGGGGTCAATACAAGAGACCCAGTACTTC. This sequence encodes CASSYQRGSIQETQYF.

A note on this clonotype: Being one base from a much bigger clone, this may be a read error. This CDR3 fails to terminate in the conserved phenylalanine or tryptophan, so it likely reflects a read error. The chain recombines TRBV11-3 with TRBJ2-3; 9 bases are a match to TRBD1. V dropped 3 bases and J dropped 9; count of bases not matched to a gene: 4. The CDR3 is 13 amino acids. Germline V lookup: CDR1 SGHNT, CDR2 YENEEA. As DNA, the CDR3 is TGTGCCAGCAGCTTGACACAGGGGGCAACGCAGTATCTT. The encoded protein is CASSLTQGATQYL.

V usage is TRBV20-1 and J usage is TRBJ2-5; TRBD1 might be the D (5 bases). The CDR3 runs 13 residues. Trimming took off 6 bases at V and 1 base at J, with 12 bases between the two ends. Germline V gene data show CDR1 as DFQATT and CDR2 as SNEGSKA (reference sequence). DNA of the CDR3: TGCAGTGCAACCCCAGGGTTCCAAGAGACCCAGTACTTC. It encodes CSATPGFQETQYF.

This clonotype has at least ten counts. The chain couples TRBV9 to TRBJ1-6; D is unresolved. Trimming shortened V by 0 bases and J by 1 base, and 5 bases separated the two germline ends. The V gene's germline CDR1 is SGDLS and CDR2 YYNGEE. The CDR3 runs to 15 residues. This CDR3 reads CASSVGDSYNSPLHF. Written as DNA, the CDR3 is TGTGCCAGCAGCGTAGGGGATTCCTATAATTCACCCCTCCACTTT.

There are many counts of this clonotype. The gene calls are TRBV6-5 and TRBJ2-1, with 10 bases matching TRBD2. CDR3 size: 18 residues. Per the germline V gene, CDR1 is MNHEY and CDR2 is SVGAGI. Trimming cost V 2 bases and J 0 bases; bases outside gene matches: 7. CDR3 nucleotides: TGTGCCAGCAGTTACGCTTCACCTAGCGGGAGCTCCTACAATGAGCAGTTCTTC. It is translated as CASSYASPSGSSYNEQFF.